This TCR beta chain derives from a study of blood T cell repertoires in COVID-19. This clone was observed a handful of times. Libraries were prepared by immunoSEQ multiplex PCR; TCRdb keeps only in-frame clonotypes and omits some of them. Among around 300,000 clones listed, roughly 90% were seen once. Trimming removed 6 bases from V and 4 bases from J, with 15 bases in between. CDR1 is MNHEY and CDR2 is SVGAGI in the germline V gene. The CDR3 runs 14 residues. The receptor was derived from a woman in her thirties or forties who had recovered from COVID-19. This chain uses TRBV6-5 with TRBJ1-2; the D gene is possibly TRBD1 (5 bases). Specimen: PBMCs or T cells enriched from blood (not recorded which). CDR3 sequence reads: CASRRGEIGYGYTF. CDR3 DNA sequence: TGTGCCAGCAGACGGGGGGAGATTGGCTATGGCTACACCTTC.